The next 15 T cell receptor beta chains were all read from a single sample in a study of T-cell memory formation after mild COVID-19. TCRdb used MiXCR to reprocess the 5' RACE reads, holding one entry per CDR3 protein. The repertoire holds roughly 250,000 distinct CDR3 sequences, with 15% to 20% as singletons. Material for sequencing was PBMCs or a T cell subset sorted from them (not recorded which). Source of these receptors: a man between 18 and 29 years old who had mild COVID-19 (a few samples of this study predate the infection). Cell type and time point are not known.

This clonotype was picked up a small number of times. The V call is TRBV5-1, the J call TRBJ2-5, with a weak D call TRBD2 (5 bases). Trimming left V 6 bases short and J 2 bases short, with 17 bases between. Germline V gene data show CDR1 as SGHRS and CDR2 as YFSETQ. CDR3 length: 15 amino acids. The CDR3: CASTSNPGIQETQYF. CDR3 nucleotide sequence: TGCGCCAGCACCTCGAACCCCGGGATTCAAGAGACCCAGTACTTC.

The J gene is TRBJ2-7, the V gene TRBV7-2; the match to TRBD1 covers 7 bases. Germline assignment: CDR1 SGHTA and CDR2 FQGNSA. The CDR3 is 14 residues long. V dropped 5 bases and J dropped 4; count of bases not matched to a gene: 8. The CDR3 sequence: CASSPEQGRYEQYF. In nucleotides, the CDR3 is TGTGCCAGCAGCCCTGAACAGGGGCGGTACGAGCAGTACTTC.

In its sample, this clonotype was seen a few times. The chain has TRBV20-1 and TRBJ1-3; maybe TRBD1 (6 bases). Germline assignment: CDR1 DFQATT and CDR2 SNEGSKA (reference sequence). This CDR3 contains 14 residues. V lost 5 bases, J lost 0 bases, and 11 bases lay in between. The CDR3 reads CSAVTGSSGNTIYF. The CDR3 nucleotides are TGCAGTGCTGTTACAGGGAGCTCTGGAAACACCATATATTTT.

The chain employs TRBV12-3 or TRBV12-4 and TRBJ1-6, with 8 bases lining up with TRBD1. The ends lost 6 bases at V and 6 bases at J; junction bases unmatched: 4. The CDR3 is made up of 14 amino acids. CDR3 region: CASRKTGANSPLHF. DNA of the CDR3: TGTGCCAGCAGAAAGACAGGGGCTAATTCACCCCTCCACTTT.

J is TRBJ1-1 and V is TRBV7-9; 10 bases map to TRBD1. The CDR3 totals 13 residues. V dropped 3 bases and J dropped 7; count of bases not matched to a gene: 2. Germline V gives CDR1 SEHNR, CDR2 FQNEAQ (reference sequence). The CDR3 DNA is TGTGCCAGCAGCTTGGGGACAGGGGATGAAGCTTTCTTT. The encoded protein is CASSLGTGDEAFF.

V usage is TRBV5-1 and J usage is TRBJ1-1; D is perhaps TRBD1 (6 bases). CDR3 length: 15 amino acids. Looked up from germline, CDR1 is SGHRS and CDR2 is YFSETQ. The V gene lost 0 bases and the J gene lost 1 base, with 10 bases spanning the gap. CDR3 DNA sequence: TGCGCCAGCAGCTTGGTCCCGGGGGCGAACACTGAAGCTTTCTTT. Translating it yields CASSLVPGANTEAFF.

There are many counts of this clonotype. The chain links TRBV7-2 to TRBJ2-3; TRBD2 matches 10 bases. The ends lost 5 bases at V and 1 base at J; junction bases unmatched: 6. Germline-derived CDR1 and CDR2 are SGHTA and FQGNSA. The CDR3 sequence is 16 residues long. CDR3 sequence reads: CASSRNSGGGTDTQYF. CDR3 sequence (DNA): TGTGCCAGCAGCCGAAACAGCGGGGGGGGCACAGATACGCAGTATTTT.

In this sample, this clonotype turned up a few times. V gene TRBV20-1 combines with J gene TRBJ1-1, with 10 bases that match TRBD1. The junction had 4 bases not matched to a gene; V was cut back by 6 bases and J by 3 bases. This CDR3 comprises 13 residues. Germline V CDR1 and CDR2: DFQATT, SNEGSKA (reference sequence). This CDR3 reads CSAGQGRDTEAFF. CDR3 DNA: TGCAGTGCGGGACAGGGGCGGGACACTGAAGCTTTCTTT.

The chain has TRBV11-2 and TRBJ1-1; D remains ambiguous. This CDR3 has 13 amino acids. CDR1 and CDR2 (germline): SGHAT, FQNNGV. Trimming cost V 5 bases and J 5 bases, with 12 bases left between them. Written as DNA, the CDR3 is TGTGCCAGCAGCCCCCAGATCAGGACTGAAGCTTTCTTT. This gives the protein CASSPQIRTEAFF.

V and J are TRBV4-3 and TRBJ2-7; D unclear. V was shortened by 1 base and J by 2 bases, with 9 bases between the two germline ends. CDR3 length: 14 amino acids. Germline V CDR1 and CDR2: LGHNA, YSLEER. The DNA for the CDR3 is TGCGCCAGCAGCCAAGGGCTGGGCCCCTACGAGCAGTACTTC. Amino acid sequence: CASSQGLGPYEQYF.

V and J are TRBV11-1 and TRBJ2-2; 9 bases align to TRBD2. The germline V gene encodes CDR1 SGHAT and CDR2 FQDESV (reference sequence). The CDR3 has 16 residues. V was clipped by 5 bases and J by 6 bases; unmatched bases: 10. CDR3 coding DNA: TGTGCCAGCAGCCAAACTCTAGCGGGGAGGGCCGGGGAGCTGTTTTTT. It yields the protein CASSQTLAGRAGELFF.

The V call is TRBV28, the J call TRBJ2-7; 8 bases are shared with TRBD1. The V and J ends lost 6 bases and 4 bases, in that order; junction bases with no gene match: 8. The germline CDR1 and CDR2 sequences are MDHEN and SYDVKM. The CDR3 extends over 14 amino acids. In DNA form, the CDR3 reads TGTGCCAGCAGGCCAGGGGGCGAGACTTACGAGCAGTACGTC. Its protein is CASRPGGETYEQYV.

In its sample, this clonotype was seen a few times. The CDR3 DNA is TGTGCCAGCAGCTTGGCCCGTCACGGGACAAGTGGGGACATTCAGTACTTC. Protein: CASSLARHGTSGDIQYF. V and J are TRBV5-4 and TRBJ2-4; perhaps TRBD1 as D (6 bases). Germline loops: CDR1 SGHNT, CDR2 YYREEE (reference sequence). CDR3 size: 17 residues. With 0 bases removed from V and 8 bases from J, the gap between germline ends came to 21 bases.

This clonotype occurred a few times. J is TRBJ2-1 and V is TRBV7-2; D remains ambiguous. Germline lookup yields CDR1 SGHTA and CDR2 FQGNSA. Between the trimmed V and J ends, which lost 3 bases and 7 bases, there was a span of 13 bases. The CDR3 has 14 residues. The CDR3 sequence is CASSFTLPRNEQFF. The CDR3 nucleotides are TGTGCCAGCAGCTTCACTCTCCCCCGGAATGAGCAGTTCTTC. The complete variable domain, with remaining parts taken from reference TRBV7-2 and TRBJ2-1, reads GAGVSQSPSNKVTEKGKDVELRCDPISGHTALYWYRQSLGQGLEFLIYFQGNSAPDKSGLPSDRFSAERTGGSVSTLTIQRTQQEDSAVYLCASSFTLPRNEQFFGPGTRLTVL.

V is TRBV4-3 and J is TRBJ1-2; 9 nucleotides match TRBD1. The V gene's germline CDR1 is LGHNA and CDR2 YSLEER. The length of the CDR3 is 14 residues. J was trimmed by 11 bases and V by 4 bases; bases with no gene match: 11. The CDR3 spells CASSPLDRGRGYTF. Here the CDR3 DNA reads TGCGCCAGCAGCCCCCTGGACAGGGGAAGAGGTTACACCTTC.